The clone carrying this T cell receptor beta chain appeared once. As yet, its antigen is unknown. Method: immunoSEQ multiplex PCR; TCRdb's copy keeps in-frame clones and lacks some. Of tens of thousands of clones listed, around 87% are singletons. These data belong to a study of T cell responses to AZD1222 COVID-19 vaccine. Study at large: Doses given second, at about 4 or about 12 weeks, were pooled.

The CDR3 is made up of 13 amino acids. V dropped 8 bases and J dropped 1 base, with 11 bases sitting between them. From germline, CDR1 is MNHEY and CDR2 SMNVEV (reference sequence). Study-level findings and limits: Baseline seropositivity characterized only six AZD1222 recipients. Clonal diversity may have been underestimated in mostly white British donors.

The sequence came from an adult in good health. The V call is TRBV27, the J call TRBJ1-1, with D uncertain. The specimen was peripheral blood, collected on day 0 of AZD1222 vaccination. The CDR3 here is CASGTRENTEAFF. CDR3 bases: TGTGCCAGCGGTACTCGGGAGAACACTGAAGCTTTCTTT.